The next 19 T cell receptor beta chains were all read from a single sample in a study of T-cell reconstitution after alpha-beta-depleted transplantation in children. Unique molecular identifiers were used to barcode this TCRbeta library. Each CDR3 protein gets one entry after TCRdb re-called the PCR reads with MiXCR. This table has 700,000 to 850,000 distinct CDR3 sequences, approximately 15% appearing once. The sample was PBMCs, mostly from graft donor cells, taken 360 days after TCRalphabeta/CD19-depleted stem cell transplant. The receptors were sampled from a male patient younger than 18 who had a stem cell transplant for acute lymphoblastic leukemia, so the T cells may come from the graft donor.

This clonotype was observed a handful of times. This chain connects TRBV7-2 to TRBJ2-7; D is possibly TRBD1 or TRBD2 (5 bases each). The V gene's germline CDR1 is SGHTA and CDR2 FQGNSA. V gave up 10 bases and J gave up 10 bases, with 23 bases separating them. This CDR3 region has 13 residues. In DNA, the CDR3 is TGTGCCATTGCCGGAAGAGGGGTCTCGGGTCAGTACTTC. It specifies CAIAGRGVSGQYF. The whole variable domain, remainder taken from reference TRBV7-2 and TRBJ2-7, is GAGVSQSPSNKVTEKGKDVELRCDPISGHTALYWYRQSLGQGLEFLIYFQGNSAPDKSGLPSDRFSAERTGGSVSTLTIQRTQQEDSAVYLCAIAGRGVSGQYFGPGTRLTVT.

This clonotype was counted a few times. The V and J genes are TRBV27 and TRBJ2-3, with 7 positions matching TRBD2. The trim removed 3 bases at V and 4 bases at J, leaving 10 bases unmatched. The CDR3 spans 16 residues. The V gene's germline CDR1 is MNHEY and CDR2 SMNVEV (reference sequence). DNA of the CDR3: TGTGCCAGCAGTTTCGTGAGCGGGATCCCCCCAGATACGCAGTATTTT. Amino acid sequence: CASSFVSGIPPDTQYF.

Many counts were recorded for this clonotype. This chain uses TRBV4-1 with TRBJ1-1; D gene unclear. This CDR3 comprises 15 residues. V was clipped by 1 base and J by 1 base, with 10 bases between them. The germline V gene has CDR1 MGHRA and CDR2 YSYEKL. The CDR3, as DNA: TGCGCCAGCAGCCAAGTACTGCGGGGGAACACTGAAGCTTTCTTT. The encoded protein is CASSQVLRGNTEAFF.

The chain has TRBV9 and TRBJ2-3; D gene uncertain. The CDR3 covers 18 residues. Deletions cut 0 bases from V and 0 bases from J, with 17 bases between. The V gene's germline CDR1 is SGDLS and CDR2 YYNGEE. CDR3 loop: CASSVAPPRAESTDTQYF. The CDR3 bases are TGTGCCAGCAGCGTAGCCCCCCCCCGGGCAGAAAGCACAGATACGCAGTATTTT.

This clonotype was seen at least ten times. The chain carries TRBV25-1 and TRBJ1-1; 7 nucleotides agree with TRBD1. The trim removed 5 bases at V and 6 bases at J, leaving 6 bases unmatched. CDR1 is MGHDK and CDR2 is SYGVNS in the germline V gene. The CDR3 has 13 amino acids. CDR3 amino acids: CASSTWTGSEAFF. For the CDR3, the DNA is TGTGCCAGCAGTACCTGGACAGGATCTGAAGCTTTCTTT. The full variable domain, completed using reference TRBV25-1 and TRBJ1-1, is EADIYQTPRYLVIGTGKKITLECSQTMGHDKMYWYQQDPGMELHLIHYSYGVNSTEKGDLSSESTVSRIRTEHFPLTLESARPSHTSQYLCASSTWTGSEAFFGQGTRLTVV.

Many counts were recorded for this clonotype. This chain joins TRBV12-3 or TRBV12-4 and TRBJ2-7, with D perhaps TRBD1 (6 bases). The length of the CDR3 is 13 residues. Trimming cost V 5 bases and J 6 bases, with 14 bases left between them. CDR3 sequence reads: CASSSQGPGEQYF. CDR3 in DNA: TGTGCCAGCAGTAGTCAGGGGCCTGGCGAGCAGTACTTC.

The chain uses TRBV5-1 and TRBJ2-7; a weak D match, TRBD2 (6 bases). V lost 0 bases, J lost 5 bases, and 12 bases lay in between. The CDR3 is made up of 14 amino acids. Germline CDR1 and CDR2: SGHRS and YFSETQ. This CDR3 is CASSLDGSRHEQYF. DNA of the CDR3: TGCGCCAGCAGCTTGGACGGGAGTAGACACGAGCAGTACTTC.

CDR3 bases: TGCAGTGCTAGTCCCGTAGCCCGGAACACCATATATTTT. Residues: CSASPVARNTIYF. This chain joins TRBV20-1 and TRBJ1-3; D uncertain. The CDR3 sequence is 13 residues long. Germline V lookup: CDR1 DFQATT, CDR2 SNEGSKA (reference sequence). Trimming took off 3 bases at V and 7 bases at J, with 13 bases between the two ends.

This clonotype was recorded a few times. The gene calls are TRBV7-6 and TRBJ1-1, with D perhaps TRBD1 (5 bases). Germline CDR1 SGHVS, CDR2 FNYEAQ. The germline V and J ends were trimmed by 0 bases and 4 bases, with 12 bases remaining between them. The CDR3 sequence is 15 residues long. CDR3 DNA sequence: TGTGCCAGCAGCTTAGCCGGGGCCCCCAGCACTGAAGCTTTCTTT. This codes for CASSLAGAPSTEAFF.

This clonotype was observed at least ten times. This sequence joins TRBV24-1 and TRBJ1-1; D not resolved. The CDR3 loop spans 11 amino acids. The germline V gene encodes CDR1 KGHDR and CDR2 SFDVKD. V dropped 5 bases and J dropped 8 bases, with 8 bases sitting between them. Here the CDR3 reads CATSANSEAFF. The CDR3 DNA reads as TGTGCCACCAGTGCCAATTCCGAAGCTTTCTTT.

The chain joins TRBV20-1 to TRBJ2-3; D perhaps matches TRBD2 (5 bases). Germline CDR1 DFQATT, CDR2 SNEGSKA (reference sequence). The CDR3 has 15 residues. V was clipped by 0 bases and J by 4 bases, with 14 bases between them. DNA for the CDR3: TGCAGTGCTAGAGATCTTCGGGGTGCTTCAGATACGCAGTATTTT. This sequence encodes CSARDLRGASDTQYF.

The genes are TRBV7-9 and TRBJ2-7, with 9 positions matching TRBD1. Trimming took 5 bases from V and 6 from J; bases not matched to a gene: 11. Looked up from germline, CDR1 is SEHNR and CDR2 is FQNEAQ (reference sequence). CDR3 length: 15 residues. Here the CDR3 DNA reads TGTGCCAGCAGCCCCGGGACAGGGCTCCTCGTCGAGCAGTACTTC. It translates to CASSPGTGLLVEQYF.

The genes are TRBV2 and TRBJ2-5; 9 bases line up with TRBD2. V shed 11 bases and J 5 bases; nucleotides not matched to a gene: 12. Germline V CDR1 and CDR2: SNHLY, FYNNEI. CDR3 size: 14 residues. The CDR3, as DNA: TGTGCCGACCGACTAGCGGACATCGCGGAGACCCAGTACTTC. It specifies CADRLADIAETQYF.

This rearrangement joins TRBV15 to TRBJ1-3, with D possibly TRBD1 on 5 matching bases. This CDR3 comprises 16 residues. V dropped 0 bases and J dropped 0 bases, with 9 bases sitting between them. Germline V gives CDR1 LNHNV, CDR2 YYDKDF (reference sequence). CDR3 DNA sequence: TGTGCCACCAGCAGAGATAGGGGTTTCTCTGGAAACACCATATATTTT. This encodes CATSRDRGFSGNTIYF.

The V and J genes are TRBV10-3 and TRBJ2-5, with no clear D. With 3 bases removed from V and 6 bases from J, the gap between germline ends came to 8 bases. Germline V gene lookup returns CDR1 ENHRY and CDR2 SYGVKD. The CDR3 totals 12 residues. Here the CDR3 DNA reads TGTGCCATCAGTGACGGTGCGAAGACCCAGTACTTC. It codes for CAISDGAKTQYF.

The gene calls are TRBV12-3 or TRBV12-4 and TRBJ1-1, with D tentatively TRBD1 (6 bases). The length of the CDR3 is 15 residues. V lost 7 bases, J lost 1 base, and 16 bases lay in between. CDR3 nucleotides: TGTGCCAGCACCCGACCCAGGGGCTGGAACACTGAAGCTTTCTTT. Its translation is CASTRPRGWNTEAFF.

The J gene is TRBJ1-1, the V gene TRBV27; the D gene is possibly TRBD1 (5 bases). V gave up 0 bases and J gave up 1 base, with 9 bases separating them. Germline CDR1 reads MNHEY; CDR2 reads SMNVEV (reference sequence). The CDR3 is 15 residues long. CDR3 in amino acids: CASSLSQGGNTEAFF. The CDR3 coding sequence is TGTGCCAGCAGTTTATCGCAGGGAGGGAACACTGAAGCTTTCTTT.

The CDR3 region has the DNA TGTGCCAGCAGGCATATACAGGTGCCCGGCTCTGGAAACACCATATATTTT. The encoded protein is CASRHIQVPGSGNTIYF. The chain is built from TRBV5-5 and TRBJ1-3, with D possibly matching TRBD1 (5 bases). The germline V gene has CDR1 SGHKS and CDR2 YYEKEE (reference sequence). Trimming took off 5 bases at V and 0 bases at J, with 18 bases between the two ends. There are 17 residues in the CDR3.

This clonotype was picked up many times. V is TRBV7-2 and J is TRBJ2-7; perhaps TRBD2 as D (6 bases). V lost 4 bases and J 5 bases, leaving 15 bases between the germline ends. Germline V gene sequence: CDR1 SGHTA, CDR2 FQGNSA. CDR3 size: 14 residues. The CDR3 sequence is CASSYTGTAHEQYF. CDR3 DNA: TGTGCCAGCAGCTATACCGGGACTGCCCACGAGCAGTACTTC.